The 28 T cell receptor beta chains presented below share a single source sample, sequenced in a study of pediatric ulcerative colitis. Repertoires were generated with immunoSEQ multiplex PCR, while TCRdb's copy carries only in-frame clones and drops some. The sample consists of roughly 16,000 clones, 60% to 80% of them appearing once. One to two pinch biopsies were taken from the rectum during colonoscopy. The sequenced sample was gut tissue. These receptors came from a boy younger than 18 who was a control in a study of pediatric ulcerative colitis.

This chain joins TRBV5-4 and TRBJ1-2, with 9 bases lining up with TRBD1. CDR1 SGHNT and CDR2 YYREEE come from the germline V gene (reference sequence). The trim removed 6 bases at V and 3 bases at J, leaving 12 bases unmatched. CDR3 length equals 16 residues. CDR3 in DNA: TGTGCCAGCAAAAGGGGGGGGGACAGGGAGGACTATGGCTACACCTTC. Encoded protein: CASKRGGDREDYGYTF.

The chain couples TRBV30 to TRBJ2-2; D not certain. This CDR3 has 15 residues. The germline gives CDR1 GTSNPN, CDR2 SVGIG (reference sequence). Trimming left V 0 bases short and J 6 bases short, with 14 bases between. For the CDR3, the DNA is TGTGCCTGGAGTGTATCCGGAATGGTGGCCGGGGAGCTGTTTTTT. As protein: CAWSVSGMVAGELFF.

The V gene is TRBV28, the J gene TRBJ2-7, with TRBD1 matching 9 bases. This CDR3 region has 14 residues. The V and J ends lost 5 bases and 4 bases, in that order; junction bases with no gene match: 6. Per the germline V gene, CDR1 is MDHEN and CDR2 is SYDVKM. CDR3 nucleotides: TGTGCCAGCAGTATTCCCGGGACAGGGTACGAGCAGTACTTC. Amino acids: CASSIPGTGYEQYF.

This chain joins TRBV5-1 and TRBJ1-4; 10 bases align to TRBD1. V trimming: 5 bases; J trimming: 8 bases; junction bases outside the gene matches: 18. CDR3 size: 18 residues. The germline gives CDR1 SGHRS, CDR2 YFSETQ. DNA of the CDR3: TGCGCCAGCAGGGCGGTTCTCGAGACAGGGGGCATGGAAGAAAAACTGTTTTTT. Translating it yields CASRAVLETGGMEEKLFF.

The J gene is TRBJ2-7, the V gene TRBV4-1; TRBD2 agrees at 10 bases. Germline trimming cut 0 bases from V and 5 bases from J; bases unmatched to any gene: 10. This CDR3 contains 17 residues. Germline assignment: CDR1 MGHRA and CDR2 YSYEKL. CDR3 DNA sequence: TGCGCCAGCAGCCAAGATTTACTAGCGGGGATGATGAACGAGCAGTACTTC. Protein sequence: CASSQDLLAGMMNEQYF.

The rearrangement links TRBV7-8 to TRBJ1-5; 7 bases fit TRBD1. CDR3 length equals 15 residues. V shed 8 bases, J shed 3 bases, and the junction held 10 bases outside the gene matches. The germline V gene has CDR1 SGHVS and CDR2 FQNEAQ. CDR3 amino acids: CASRKGDSFNQPQHF. CDR3 in DNA: TGTGCCAGCCGAAAAGGGGACAGTTTCAATCAGCCCCAGCATTTT.

This clone was found a few times. The V and J genes are TRBV18 and TRBJ1-4; D uncertain. Germline V gene sequence: CDR1 KGHSH, CDR2 LQKENI. The CDR3 covers 15 residues. The V end was cut by 3 bases, the J end by 3 bases, with 11 bases between. In DNA, the CDR3 is TGTGCCAGCTCACCGTCCGGGTCCGCTAATGAAAAACTGTTTTTT. This encodes CASSPSGSANEKLFF.

The gene calls are TRBV7-2 and TRBJ2-7, with TRBD1 matching 9 bases. The J segment lost 2 bases and the V segment lost 1 base, leaving 12 bases of the junction unmatched. The CDR3 sequence is 18 residues long. Per the germline V gene, CDR1 is SGHTA and CDR2 is FQGNSA. For the CDR3, the DNA is TGTGCCAGCAGCTTAGGCAGACCGGGACAGGGAACAGCCTACGAGCAGTACTTC. As protein: CASSLGRPGQGTAYEQYF.

The V and J genes are TRBV5-6 and TRBJ2-1; D not resolved. Trimming left V 0 bases short and J 10 bases short, with 5 bases between. The CDR3 loop spans 11 amino acids. The germline V gene encodes CDR1 SGHDT and CDR2 YYEEEE. CDR3 amino acids: CASSLGREQFF. The CDR3, as DNA: TGTGCCAGCAGCTTGGGCCGGGAGCAGTTCTTC.

The V and J genes are TRBV6-1 and TRBJ2-3; D is perhaps TRBD1 (5 bases). This CDR3 spans 12 amino acids. Germline loops: CDR1 MNHNS, CDR2 SASEGT. V dropped 4 bases and J dropped 7 bases, with 9 bases sitting between them. The DNA of the CDR3 is TGTGCCAGCAGTGTTGACAGCTATACGCAGTATTTT. Translated, it gives CASSVDSYTQYF.

This sequence joins TRBV28 and TRBJ1-5; D may be TRBD1 (5 bases). There are 15 residues in the CDR3. The germline V gene encodes CDR1 MDHEN and CDR2 SYDVKM. The V and J ends lost 3 bases and 2 bases respectively, with 11 bases between them. This CDR3 is CASSFPGPGNQPQHF. The CDR3 DNA sequence: TGTGCCAGCAGTTTTCCAGGGCCAGGCAATCAGCCCCAGCATTTT.

The V call is TRBV28, the J call TRBJ1-1; no firm D call. CDR3 length: 10 amino acids. From germline, CDR1 is MDHEN and CDR2 SYDVKM. Trimming left V 8 bases short and J 1 base short, with 2 bases between. CDR3 DNA sequence: TGTGCCAGCGGGAACACTGAAGCTTTCTTT. Residues: CASGNTEAFF. Combining the CDR3 with reference TRBV28 and TRBJ1-1 gives the whole variable domain DVKVTQSSRYLVKRTGEKVFLECVQDMDHENMFWYRQDPGLGLRLIYFSYDVKMKEKGDIPEGYSVSREKKERFSLILESASTNQTSMYLCASGNTEAFFGQGTRLTVV.

V and J are TRBV7-7 and TRBJ2-1; no clear D gene. V lost 1 base, J lost 6 bases, and 7 bases lay in between. Germline CDR1 reads SSHAT; CDR2 reads FNYEAQ (reference sequence). This CDR3 comprises 13 residues. The CDR3 DNA reads as TGTGCCAGCAGCTTAGGAACCAGCAATGAGCAGTTCTTC. Translating gives CASSLGTSNEQFF.

The table lists this clone with a few counts. The chain recombines TRBV7-3 with TRBJ2-3, with D unresolved. Germline CDR1 and CDR2: SGHTA and FQGTGA. V was shortened by 1 base and J by 1 base, with 3 bases between the two germline ends. This CDR3 has 13 amino acids. The CDR3 DNA reads TGTGCCAGCAGCTTAATCGGCACAGATACGCAGTATTTT. This encodes CASSLIGTDTQYF.

This clone was observed a single time. The gene calls are TRBV11-3 and TRBJ2-2; TRBD1 agrees at 9 bases. The CDR3 is 14 amino acids. J lost 6 bases, V lost 2 bases, and 1 base had no gene match. The V gene's germline CDR1 is SGHNT and CDR2 YENEEA. CDR3 coding DNA: TGTGCCAGCAGCTTACGACAGGGGGCCGGGGAGCTGTTTTTT. It codes for CASSLRQGAGELFF.

CDR3 nucleotides: TGTGCCAGCAGCTTAAGCGGGGCTACCAATGAGCAGTTCTTC. Translating it yields CASSLSGATNEQFF. This sequence joins TRBV7-3 and TRBJ2-1; D perhaps matches TRBD2 (6 bases). V was cut by 1 base and J by 6 bases, with 10 bases left in between. Germline lookup yields CDR1 SGHTA and CDR2 FQGTGA. The CDR3 is 14 residues long.

The CDR3 loop is CASSPVVQRISTDTQYF. For the CDR3, the DNA is TGTGCCAGCAGCCCCGTTGTACAGCGGATTAGCACAGATACGCAGTATTTT. This chain joins TRBV7-2 and TRBJ2-3; D might be TRBD2 (5 bases). V lost 5 bases to trimming and J lost 0 bases, with 18 bases between them. CDR1 and CDR2 from the germline V gene are SGHTA and FQGNSA. The CDR3 is 17 amino acids.

This chain uses TRBV4-3 with TRBJ1-1; D is perhaps TRBD1 (5 bases). CDR1 and CDR2 from the germline V gene are LGHNA and YSLEER. V was pared by 0 bases and J by 0 bases, with 14 bases between. This CDR3 has 17 residues. The CDR3: CASSQDRGYNMNTEAFF. As DNA, the CDR3 is TGCGCCAGCAGCCAAGATCGGGGGTATAACATGAACACTGAAGCTTTCTTT.

J is TRBJ2-7 and V is TRBV5-1, with a weak D call TRBD1 (6 bases). The CDR3 contains 16 residues. Germline assignment: CDR1 SGHRS and CDR2 YFSETQ. Trimming cost V 3 bases and J 2 bases, with 18 bases left between them. In DNA, the CDR3 is TGCGCCAGCAGCTGGCCCGAACAGGGCCTCGCCTACGAGCAGTACTTC. Translated: CASSWPEQGLAYEQYF. The complete variable domain, with remaining parts taken from reference TRBV5-1 and TRBJ2-7, reads KAGVTQTPRYLIKTRGQQVTLSCSPISGHRSVSWYQQTPGQGLQFLFEYFSETQRNKGNFPGRFSGRQFSNSRSEMNVSTLELGDSALYLCASSWPEQGLAYEQYFGPGTRLTVT.

The genes are TRBV5-1 and TRBJ2-7; TRBD1 is a possible D gene (5 bases). The V gene lost 1 base and the J gene lost 6 bases, with 14 bases spanning the gap. The CDR3 totals 14 residues. Germline values: CDR1 SGHRS, CDR2 YFSETQ. The CDR3 DNA is TGCGCCAGCAGCTTGAGAGGCAGGGAAGGCGAGCAGTACTTC. Protein: CASSLRGREGEQYF.

The table lists this clone with a few counts. The V call is TRBV4-1, the J call TRBJ2-3, with 14 bases matching TRBD2. V dropped 1 base and J dropped 5; count of bases not matched to a gene: 8. The CDR3 has 18 amino acids. Germline V gene data show CDR1 as MGHRA and CDR2 as YSYEKL. The CDR3 region has the DNA TGCGCCAGCAGCCAAGTGAGCTTGGGACTAGCGGGAGTAGATACGCAGTATTTT. Amino acids: CASSQVSLGLAGVDTQYF.

The J gene is TRBJ2-1, the V gene TRBV9; TRBD2 aligns across 9 bases. V dropped 4 bases and J dropped 5; count of bases not matched to a gene: 7. The CDR3 is 15 residues long. In germline, CDR1 is SGDLS, CDR2 YYNGEE. CDR3 residues: CASSPTSGRHNEQFF. DNA for the CDR3: TGTGCCAGCAGCCCCACTAGCGGGCGCCACAATGAGCAGTTCTTC.

This chain links TRBV5-6 with TRBJ2-3, with 7 bases aligning to TRBD1. This CDR3 has 17 amino acids. Germline V lookup: CDR1 SGHDT, CDR2 YYEEEE. Trimming cost V 2 bases and J 0 bases; bases outside gene matches: 9. This CDR3 reads CASSFGFEGASTDTQYF. The CDR3 DNA reads as TGTGCCAGCAGCTTTGGTTTTGAGGGGGCGAGCACAGATACGCAGTATTTT. Filled out from reference TRBV5-6 and TRBJ2-3, the complete variable domain reads DAGVTQSPTHLIKTRGQQVTLRCSPKSGHDTVSWYQQALGQGPQFIFQYYEEEERQRGNFPDRFSGHQFPNYSSELNVNALLLGDSALYLCASSFGFEGASTDTQYFGPGTRLTVL.

This chain links TRBV18 with TRBJ2-5; D possibly matches TRBD1 or TRBD2 (5 bases each). Germline-derived CDR1 and CDR2 are KGHSH and LQKENI. This CDR3 is built from 17 residues. V lost 2 bases to trimming and J lost 1 base, with 17 bases between them. The CDR3, as DNA: TGTGCCAGCTCACCATTTAGCAGCCCTGGGGGCCAAGAGACCCAGTACTTC. As protein: CASSPFSSPGGQETQYF.

The chain recombines TRBV7-2 with TRBJ1-4; D may be TRBD1 (5 bases). This CDR3 spans 15 amino acids. CDR1 and CDR2 (germline): SGHTA, FQGNSA. Trimming stripped 0 bases from V and 4 bases from J, with 9 bases between. This CDR3 reads CASSLAGVLNEKLFF. CDR3 nucleotides: TGTGCCAGCAGCTTAGCGGGGGTCCTTAATGAAAAACTGTTTTTT.

The V gene is TRBV6-1, the J gene TRBJ2-7, with no clear D. V lost 0 bases to trimming and J lost 2 bases, with 14 bases between them. There are 16 residues in the CDR3. Germline loops: CDR1 MNHNS, CDR2 SASEGT. CDR3 DNA: TGTGCCAGCAGTGAAGCGGCGCCCTCGTGGCCCTACGAGCAGTACTTC. Encoded protein: CASSEAAPSWPYEQYF.

The chain couples TRBV4-3 to TRBJ2-1; D gene uncertain. Trimming took off 0 bases at V and 1 base at J, with 7 bases between the two ends. CDR1 and CDR2 (germline): LGHNA, YSLEER. The CDR3 has 15 residues. DNA of the CDR3: TGCGCCAGCAGCCAAGATAAGACTTCCTACAATGAGCAGTTCTTC. It yields the protein CASSQDKTSYNEQFF.

The J gene is TRBJ1-3, the V gene TRBV5-1; D perhaps matches TRBD1 (5 bases). V was clipped by 5 bases and J by 1 base, with 13 bases between them. The CDR3 covers 15 residues. Germline values: CDR1 SGHRS, CDR2 YFSETQ. The CDR3 protein is CASRTKTDSGNTIYF. Written as DNA, the CDR3 is TGCGCCAGCAGAACGAAGACAGATTCTGGAAACACCATATATTTT.